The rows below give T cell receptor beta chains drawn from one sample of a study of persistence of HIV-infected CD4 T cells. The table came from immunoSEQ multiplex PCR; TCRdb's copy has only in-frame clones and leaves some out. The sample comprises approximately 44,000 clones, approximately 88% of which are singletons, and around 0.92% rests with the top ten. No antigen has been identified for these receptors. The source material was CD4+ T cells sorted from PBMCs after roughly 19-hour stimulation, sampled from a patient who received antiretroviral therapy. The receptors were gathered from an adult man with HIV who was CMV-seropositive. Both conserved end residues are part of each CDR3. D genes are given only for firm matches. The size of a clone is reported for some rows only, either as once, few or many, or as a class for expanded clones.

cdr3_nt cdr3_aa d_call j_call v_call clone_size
TGTGCCAGCAGCTTCGGACTTAACTACGAGCAGTACTTC CASSFGLNYEQYF NA TRBJ2-7 TRBV7-2 NA
TGTGCCAGCTCACCCTCAGGGATGGGTCAGCCCCAGCATTTT CASSPSGMGQPQHF NA TRBJ1-5 TRBV18 NA
TGTGCCAGCAGTTCCCTAGCGGGGGCTTCCTACGAGCAGTACTTC CASSSLAGASYEQYF TRBD2 TRBJ2-7 TRBV27 NA
TGTGCCATCAGTGAGAAGAGCAATAGTTCACCCCTCCACTTT CAISEKSNSSPLHF NA TRBJ1-6 TRBV10-3 NA
TGTGCCAGTAGCCCCGGGACGGGACCCTACGAGCAGTACTTC CASSPGTGPYEQYF NA TRBJ2-7 TRBV19 NA
TGTGCCACCAGTGATTTGGGTCTGGCTTTCTTT CATSDLGLAFF NA TRBJ1-1 TRBV24-1 NA
TGCGCCAGCAGCTTGGCCCAAGAGACCCAGTACTTC CASSLAQETQYF NA TRBJ2-5 TRBV5-1 NA
TGTGCCAGCAGCTTTGGTGGGGGGAGTCAGCCCCAGCATTTT CASSFGGGSQPQHF NA TRBJ1-5 TRBV7-2 NA
TGTGCCAGCAGCCCCGGGACCCCGGGGCAGCCCCAGCATTTT CASSPGTPGQPQHF NA TRBJ1-5 TRBV11-2 NA
TGTGCCAGTAGTATATCACAGGGGCGGAACTATGGCTACACCTTC CASSISQGRNYGYTF TRBD1 TRBJ1-2 TRBV19 once
TGTGCCAGTAGTCCCGGGACAGCCCAATACACTGAAGCTTTCTTT CASSPGTAQYTEAFF TRBD1 TRBJ1-1 TRBV19 once
TGTGCCACCAAAGGACCGAACACTGAAGCTTTCTTT CATKGPNTEAFF NA TRBJ1-1 TRBV24-1 NA
TGTGCCAGCAGCTTAGTCTCCAGGATCTCGGGAAACACCATATATTTT CASSLVSRISGNTIYF NA TRBJ1-3 TRBV7-2 once
TGTGCCAGCTCACCGTCGGGGGGAAACACTGAAGCTTTCTTT CASSPSGGNTEAFF NA TRBJ1-1 TRBV18 once
TGTGCCACCAAAATCGATAGCAATCAGCCCCAGCATTTT CATKIDSNQPQHF NA TRBJ1-5 TRBV2 NA
TGTGCCAGCACCCTAGCATCCACCTCTGGAAACACCATATATTTT CASTLASTSGNTIYF NA TRBJ1-3 TRBV28 NA
TGTGCCAGCTCACCACCGAACAATGAGCAGTTCTTC CASSPPNNEQFF NA TRBJ2-1 TRBV18 NA
TGTGCCAGCAGCATAACCATAAGGGGAATGATCGAGCAGTACTTC CASSITIRGMIEQYF NA TRBJ2-7 TRBV7-2 NA
TGCGCCAGCAGGGGGGGCTCCACAGATACGCAGTATTTT CASRGGSTDTQYF NA TRBJ2-3 TRBV5-1 NA
TGTGCCAGCAGCTTAGGCGGTGGGGGAGGCACTGAAGCTTTCTTT CASSLGGGGGTEAFF NA TRBJ1-1 TRBV13 once
TGCGCCAGCAGCTTGATTGGGGAGAGCTCTGGAAACACCATATATTTT CASSLIGESSGNTIYF NA TRBJ1-3 TRBV5-1 few
TGTGCCAGCAGCACCGATAGACTCTCGGAAGCTTTCTTT CASSTDRLSEAFF NA TRBJ1-1 TRBV5-8 NA
TGCAGCGTTGAAGGGTATGGAAACACCATATATTTT CSVEGYGNTIYF NA TRBJ1-3 TRBV29-1 NA
TGTGCCAGCTCACCACCGTTAACAGGGGGCGCAGGCAATGAGCAGTTCTTC CASSPPLTGGAGNEQFF TRBD1 TRBJ2-1 TRBV18 NA
TGTGCCAGCAGTTACTCAGACATCGGCGATGGCTACACCTTC CASSYSDIGDGYTF NA TRBJ1-2 TRBV6-5 NA
TGTGCCAGCAGCTTTCGGCTTGAGCAGTACTTC CASSFRLEQYF NA TRBJ2-7 TRBV5-6 NA
TGTGCCATCAGTGAGTCTAGGGACGGGTACAATGAGCAGTTCTTC CAISESRDGYNEQFF NA TRBJ2-1 TRBV10-3 NA
TGTGCCAGCAGCTCACAGGGGAGGGGGCCCAATCAGCCCCAGCATTTT CASSSQGRGPNQPQHF TRBD1 TRBJ1-5 TRBV27 NA
TGTGCCAGTAGTTCCCACGAAGGGGGGGAGGAAGGTGAAGCTTTCTTT CASSSHEGGEEGEAFF NA TRBJ1-1 TRBV19 NA
TGCGCCACCACGGAGCCGGGACCCAGAGAGACCCAGTACTTC CATTEPGPRETQYF NA TRBJ2-5 TRBV5-1 NA
TGTGCCAGCGCCTTGGACAGGTCATACAATTCACCCCTCCACTTT CASALDRSYNSPLHF TRBD1 TRBJ1-6 TRBV7-3 NA
TGTGCCAGCAGCTTGAACTACGAGCAGTACTTC CASSLNYEQYF NA TRBJ2-7 TRBV5-6 NA
TGTGCCAGCAGTTACAGGGTGGGCTACGAGCAGTACTTC CASSYRVGYEQYF NA TRBJ2-7 TRBV6-5 NA
TGTGCCAGCACCTCCCAGGGAGGGGGTTGGACTGAAGCTTTCTTT CASTSQGGGWTEAFF NA TRBJ1-1 TRBV28 NA
TGCGCCAGCAGTCCCGGGGGAGATACGCAGTATTTT CASSPGGDTQYF NA TRBJ2-3 TRBV5-1 once
TGTGCCAGCAGCGGCCAGGGGGCGATCACCGGGGAGCTGTTTTTT CASSGQGAITGELFF TRBD1 TRBJ2-2 TRBV14 NA
TGTGCCAGCAGCGTAGGAGGAGGGCGTTCCTACAATGAGCAGTTCTTC CASSVGGGRSYNEQFF NA TRBJ2-1 TRBV9 NA
TGTGCCAGCAGTTTAGCCGGGGGACAGGCGAATAATCAGCCCCAGCATTTT CASSLAGGQANNQPQHF TRBD1 TRBJ1-5 TRBV28 NA
TGTGCCAGTAGTGCCCACAGAGACCAGCCCCAGCATTTT CASSAHRDQPQHF NA TRBJ1-5 TRBV19 NA
TGTGCCAGCAGCTTAGACAGAAACTCGAACACCGGGGAGCTGTTTTTT CASSLDRNSNTGELFF NA TRBJ2-2 TRBV7-9 NA
TGTGCCAGCAGTCGATACAGGGGGCGAACATACGAGCAGTACTTC CASSRYRGRTYEQYF TRBD1 TRBJ2-7 TRBV25-1 once
TGTGCCAGCAGCCCAGCGGGGGGCTCCTTCGAGCAGTACTTC CASSPAGGSFEQYF TRBD2 TRBJ2-7 TRBV7-2 NA
TGCGCCAGCAGCTTGGGTGGAGGGCCCTACGAGCAGTACTTC CASSLGGGPYEQYF NA TRBJ2-7 TRBV5-1 NA
TGCGCCAGCAGCTTACCTTCGGGCCCCGGGGAGACCCAGTACTTC CASSLPSGPGETQYF NA TRBJ2-5 TRBV5-1 NA
TGTGCCAGCAGTGATTCCGGACTTACGGATCAGCCCCAGCATTTT CASSDSGLTDQPQHF NA TRBJ1-5 TRBV25-1 NA
TGTGCCAGCAGTTTCGATACACGGAACACTGAAGCTTTCTTT CASSFDTRNTEAFF NA TRBJ1-1 TRBV6-6 NA
TGTGCCAGCAGTTATACGGGACGTAGGAACAATGAGCAGTTCTTC CASSYTGRRNNEQFF NA TRBJ2-1 TRBV2 NA
TGTGCCAGCAGCTCCTCTTCCGACAGGTTTTACGAGCAGTACTTC CASSSSSDRFYEQYF NA TRBJ2-7 TRBV7-8 once
TGCGCCAGCAGCCAAGGGCTGAATGAAAAACTGTTTTTT CASSQGLNEKLFF NA TRBJ1-4 TRBV4-1 NA
TGTGCCAGCAGGGAAGGGGCCGGGGAGCTGTTTTTT CASREGAGELFF NA TRBJ2-2 TRBV28 NA
TGTGCCAGCTCACCACGGCTTGTGGGCAGCTACAATGAGCAGTTCTTC CASSPRLVGSYNEQFF NA TRBJ2-1 TRBV18 NA
TGTGCCAGCAGTTGGACCCCTAACTATGGCTACACCTTC CASSWTPNYGYTF NA TRBJ1-2 TRBV6-6 NA
TGTGCCAGCAGCCCGATTCCAACCGGTTCGAACACTGAAGCTTTCTTT CASSPIPTGSNTEAFF NA TRBJ1-1 TRBV7-9 NA
TGTGCCAGTGGACGAGGTGGGCCCGGAAACACCATATATTTT CASGRGGPGNTIYF NA TRBJ1-3 TRBV19 few
TGCGCCAGCAGCTCTGGACAGAACACAGATACGCAGTATTTT CASSSGQNTDTQYF NA TRBJ2-3 TRBV5-1 NA
TGTGCCAGCAGCGCCCCGGGACAGCTCATAATGGGCGAGCAGTACTTC CASSAPGQLIMGEQYF TRBD1 TRBJ2-7 TRBV7-8 NA
TGTGCCAGCAGCCAACCAGGGGGAAATGAAAAACTGTTTTTT CASSQPGGNEKLFF TRBD1 TRBJ1-4 TRBV3-1/TRBV3-2 NA